Listed here is a single T cell receptor (beta chain). Antigen unknown. Sorted-subset replicate PCR reactions were performed with around 210 ng DNA, corresponding to tens of thousands of T cell genomes. TCRdb keeps only in-frame clones here, not all; method: immunoSEQ multiplex PCR. The data contain roughly 2.1 million clones, 85% to 95% of them seen just once; the ten biggest clones take up under 2%. This entry belongs to a study of shared clonotypes between healthy human individuals. Study as a whole: Three plates each covered CD4 naive and memory; CD8 naive two, CD8 memory one. Study-wide findings and caveats: Researchers sampled only blood; tissue repertoires likely differ.

V lost 6 bases to trimming and J lost 5 bases, with 8 bases between them. The CDR3 has 12 residues. Germline values: CDR1 SEHNR, CDR2 FQNEAQ (reference sequence). Naive CD8 cells lacked CD45RO and underwent positive selection for CCR7, leaving out terminally differentiated effector memory CD45RA+ cells. Sequenced input: naive CD8+ T cells from PBMCs. This clonotype was sampled from a man between 18 and 35 years old in good health. Some clones in this sample may be carry-over from other donors' samples. This chain uses TRBV7-9 with TRBJ2-1, with D unclear. The CDR3 sequence is CASSYANNEQFF. CDR3 DNA sequence: TGTGCCAGCAGTTATGCCAACAATGAGCAGTTCTTC.